Here is one T cell receptor beta chain with its context. Its antigen is still unknown. Repertoires were generated with immunoSEQ multiplex PCR, while TCRdb's copy carries only in-frame clones and drops some. This table has 37,000 or so clones, approximately 91% appearing once. The data stem from a study of STAT3 mutations in large granular lymphocyte leukemia. Study-wide context: Canonical activating STAT3 mutations were detected in roughly half of the longitudinally sequenced T-LGLL patients.

Notes on the study in general: In about 30% of the 18 patients, new TCR clonotypes emerged after therapy. At least one immunodominant TCR beta clonotype appeared in every T-cell large granular lymphocyte leukemia patient.

The TCR sequence derives from a human donor with T large granular lymphocyte leukemia. Some clones in this sample may be carry-over from other donors' samples. Sequencing was performed on PBMCs.

The DNA of the CDR3 is TGCGCCAGCAGCCAAGGGCCGGTGATTGGTGCACCCCTCCACTTT. It codes for CASSQGPVIGAPLHF. The chain uses TRBV4-1 and TRBJ1-6, with D unclear. This CDR3 region has 15 residues. V lost 1 base, J lost 11 bases, and 15 bases lay in between. CDR1 and CDR2 (germline): MGHRA, YSYEKL.